The present T cell receptor beta chain was sequenced within a study of blood T cell repertoires in COVID-19 (dated by TCRdb to about 2020). About the investigation overall: Samples from collaborators originated in the United States, Italy and Spain and spanned both the acute and convalescent phases of COVID-19. Deeply sampled blood TCRbeta repertoires from subjects exposed to, actively infected with, or recovered from COVID-19 were included in the dataset. HLA class I and class II types, where available, came from metadata supplied by the sample provider rather than from assay-based typing. A de-identified subject ID, COVID-19 status, age in years and sex were almost always included in the sample metadata. A freely available public database, intended as a resource for researchers studying the immune response to SARS-CoV-2, is where the repertoires were released. The prospective study material was composed of cDNA or gDNA derived from T cells, B-cell-depleted T cells, or PBMCs. The samples were drawn from the first 160 participants of the ongoing ImmuneRACE study and from 950 to 1,500 subjects provided by 6 global collaborators. Points the paper makes about the study in general: The amount of clinical and demographic metadata varied by source and participant and was provided uncurated.

Per the germline V gene (reference sequence), LNHDA is the CDR1 and SQIVND is the CDR2. V is pared back by 3 bases and J by 4 bases, with 13 bases lying between the germline termini. From its cysteine to its phenylalanine, the CDR3 spans 14 amino acids. The DNA shown is the 42-base CDR3, in frame from base 1. On this clone: Its cognate antigen has yet to be identified. No qualities accompany the bases; no much larger clone lies one base away.

Samples from volunteer blood donors who had recovered from COVID-19 were contributed by a second Seattle source. Each collaborating institution followed its own protocols to collect whole blood in K2EDTA tubes. Collaborator samples were shipped for TCRbeta analysis as frozen whole blood, isolated PBMCs, or DNA extracted from either sample type. TCRbeta CDR3 regions were amplified from genomic DNA using the immunoSEQ Assay, a bias-controlled multiplex PCR. For the original study's pipeline: Nucleated cell counts per sample were estimated from amplification of reference gene primers within the assay. To quantify the absolute abundance of each unique TCRbeta CDR3 rearrangement, sequence reads were collapsed and filtered. For each sample, productive Simpson clonality was calculated as the square root of Simpson's diversity index across productive rearrangements. TCRdb retrieved this table from immuneACCESS and kept in-frame rearrangements only. Not all clones are present; in checked studies, unresolved V genes account for under half, and no reason is known for the remainder. Clone size and V and J calls were adopted from that table, with D and trimming inferred from the DNA. This sample lists fewer than 350,000 clones; around 86% were detected once. 2.1% of the sample is taken by the ten largest.

This chain is built from TRBV19 and TRBJ2-7, and TRBD1 may be the D gene, going by 6 matching bases. The sample was peripheral blood. The receptor was isolated from a woman aged 25 to 39 who had recovered from COVID-19. The bases read TGTGCCAGTAGTATCCAGGGGACGGGTTACGAGCAGTACTTC. This codes for CASSIQGTGYEQYF.